A single sample gave rise to the 18 T cell receptor beta chains below, sequenced in a study of blood T cell repertoires in COVID-19. Sequencing used immunoSEQ multiplex PCR; TCRdb keeps in-frame clones, though not all of them. Counted here are roughly 280,000 clones, 80% to 90% occurring once; the ten biggest clones make up just under 2%. The specimen was peripheral blood. These receptor sequences come from a man aged 25-45 years with active or convalescent COVID-19.

The chain joins TRBV4-1 to TRBJ1-6, with unresolved D. Per germline, CDR1 MGHRA and CDR2 YSYEKL. The CDR3 sequence is 15 residues long. Trimming removed 0 bases from V and 7 bases from J, with 10 bases in between. The CDR3 region has the DNA TGCGCCAGCAGCCAAGACGCGGGGTACAATTCACCCCTCCACTTT. Residues: CASSQDAGYNSPLHF.

This clone showed up just a few times. V is TRBV6-2 or TRBV6-3 and J is TRBJ2-2; possible D gene TRBD2, 6 bases. V was clipped by 5 bases and J by 3 bases, with 10 bases between them. The CDR3 covers 14 residues. The V gene's germline CDR1 is MNHEY and CDR2 SVGEGT. CDR3 in amino acids: CASSRGADTGELFF. The CDR3 nucleotides read TGTGCCAGCAGTCGCGGGGCTGACACCGGGGAGCTGTTTTTT.

The CDR3 nucleotides read TGTGCCAGCAGCTTAGCTTTCGCAGATACGCAGTATTTT. Protein sequence: CASSLAFADTQYF. V usage is TRBV7-9 and J usage is TRBJ2-3, with D unresolved. CDR3 length equals 13 residues. Germline V lookup: CDR1 SEHNR, CDR2 FQNEAQ (reference sequence). The V and J ends lost 0 bases and 4 bases respectively, with 5 bases between them. The full variable domain, in which reference TRBV7-9 and TRBJ2-3 provide the parts outside the CDR3, is DTGVSQNPRHKITKRGQNVTFRCDPISEHNRLYWYRQTLGQGPEFLTYFQNEAQLEKSRLLSDRFSAERPKGSFSTLEIQRTEQGDSAMYLCASSLAFADTQYFGPGTRLTVL.

The rearrangement uses TRBV7-9 and TRBJ1-1, with D perhaps TRBD1 (6 bases). Germline CDR1 is SEHNR and CDR2 is FQNEAQ (reference sequence). Trimming left V 5 bases short and J 2 bases short, with 9 bases between. This CDR3 has 13 residues. CDR3 DNA: TGTGCCAGCAGCGAGGACAGCAACACTGAAGCTTTCTTT. It translates to CASSEDSNTEAFF.

The genes are TRBV7-9 and TRBJ2-7; the D gene is possibly TRBD1 (5 bases). The germline V gene encodes CDR1 SEHNR and CDR2 FQNEAQ (reference sequence). There are 16 residues in the CDR3. Trimming shortened V by 5 bases and J by 1 base, and 18 bases separated the two germline ends. CDR3 nucleotides: TGTGCCAGCAGCGCCACAGGATCAGGGCGGTCCTACGAGCAGTACTTC. Translation: CASSATGSGRSYEQYF.

The gene calls are TRBV6-5 and TRBJ2-7; unclear D gene. The V and J ends lost 6 bases and 9 bases respectively, with 18 bases between them. CDR3 length: 13 amino acids. The germline V gene has CDR1 MNHEY and CDR2 SVGAGI. The CDR3 nucleotides read TGTGCCAGCAGGGGCTTTGGCTTGCCTCGGCAGTACTTC. Encoded protein: CASRGFGLPRQYF.

The chain joins TRBV7-2 to TRBJ2-7; 11 nucleotides agree with TRBD2. Trimming removed 1 base from V and 2 bases from J; junction bases left unmatched: 4. Germline V gives CDR1 SGHTA, CDR2 FQGNSA. The CDR3 runs to 16 residues. Here the CDR3 DNA reads TGTGCCAGCAGCTTAGATACTAGCGGGGGCACCTACGAGCAGTACTTC. It yields the protein CASSLDTSGGTYEQYF. The entire variable domain, with the rest obtained from reference TRBV7-2 and TRBJ2-7, is as follows: GAGVSQSPSNKVTEKGKDVELRCDPISGHTALYWYRQSLGQGLEFLIYFQGNSAPDKSGLPSDRFSAERTGGSVSTLTIQRTQQEDSAVYLCASSLDTSGGTYEQYFGPGTRLTVT.

This clone was detected once. The J gene is TRBJ2-7, the V gene TRBV7-2; the D gene is possibly TRBD2 (7 bases). Germline V CDR1 and CDR2: SGHTA, FQGNSA. V lost 1 base, J lost 4 bases, and 14 bases lay in between. The CDR3 consists of 15 residues. DNA of the CDR3: TGTGCCAGCAGCTTAGTACGGGGGGCAGGATACGAGCAGTACTTC. This encodes CASSLVRGAGYEQYF.

The rearrangement joins TRBV6-2 or TRBV6-3 to TRBJ1-4, with 8 positions matching TRBD1. The CDR3 contains 20 residues. Germline V CDR1 and CDR2: MNHEY, SVGEGT. The V segment lost 6 bases and the J segment 0 bases; nucleotides outside the gene matches: 18. The CDR3 nucleotides read TGTGCCAGCAGCGATACCGGACAGGGTCGGCGACGAGCAACTAATGAAAAACTGTTTTTT. Its translation: CASSDTGQGRRRATNEKLFF.

V and J are TRBV9 and TRBJ2-1; 13 bases are a match to TRBD2. From germline, CDR1 is SGDLS and CDR2 YYNGEE. With 3 bases clipped from V and 5 bases from J, the junction kept 5 bases outside the gene matches. This CDR3 has 16 amino acids. CDR3 sequence (DNA): TGTGCCAGCAGCGAGACTAGCGGGGGGACCGACAATGAGCAGTTCTTC. Its protein is CASSETSGGTDNEQFF.

This clone was observed once. The chain couples TRBV2 to TRBJ1-3; no reliable D call. Germline V gene lookup returns CDR1 SNHLY and CDR2 FYNNEI. Trimming stripped 8 bases from V and 0 bases from J, with 8 bases between. The CDR3 covers 13 residues. The CDR3 DNA reads as TGTGCCAGCTCTTCGAGCTCTGGAAACACCATATATTTT. Amino acid sequence: CASSSSSGNTIYF. Full variable domain (missing parts from reference TRBV2 and TRBJ1-3): EPEVTQTPSHQVTQMGQEVILRCVPISNHLYFYWYRQILGQKVEFLVSFYNNEISEKSEIFDDQFSVERPDGSNFTLKIRSTKLEDSAMYFCASSSSSGNTIYFGEGSWLTVV.

The rearrangement joins TRBV5-5 to TRBJ2-7, with TRBD1 as a possible D gene (7 bases). Trimming removed 4 bases at V and 6 bases at J, with 23 bases between. This CDR3 is built from 16 residues. CDR1 and CDR2 (germline): SGHKS, YYEKEE (reference sequence). In DNA form, the CDR3 reads TGTGCCAGCAGCCCGGCGGGGACAGAGTACCCCTTCGAGCAGTACTTC. Translating gives CASSPAGTEYPFEQYF.

The V gene is TRBV4-1, the J gene TRBJ1-4; tentatively, D is TRBD1 (6 bases). Trimming cost V 3 bases and J 7 bases, with 15 bases left between them. Germline CDR1 reads MGHRA; CDR2 reads YSYEKL. The CDR3 runs to 15 residues. As DNA, the CDR3 is TGCGCCAGCAGCCATTCCAGGGGACGGGGTGAAAAACTGTTTTTT. Translation: CASSHSRGRGEKLFF.

This clone was detected only a few times. The chain has TRBV5-1 and TRBJ2-5, with 8 bases identical to TRBD2. Germline V gene lookup returns CDR1 SGHRS and CDR2 YFSETQ. With 4 bases clipped from V and 4 bases from J, the junction kept 6 bases outside the gene matches. This CDR3 region has 14 residues. CDR3 bases: TGCGCCAGCAGCCAGATGCGGGGGGCAGAGACCCAGTACTTC. Amino acids: CASSQMRGAETQYF.

This sequence joins TRBV9 and TRBJ2-1; D is undetermined. This CDR3 comprises 13 residues. Germline assignment: CDR1 SGDLS and CDR2 YYNGEE. V dropped 5 bases and J dropped 10 bases, with 16 bases sitting between them. CDR3 amino acids: CASREIEVGEQFF. CDR3 in DNA: TGTGCCAGCAGGGAAATAGAGGTCGGGGAGCAGTTCTTC.

The gene calls are TRBV3-1 (or the pseudogene TRBV3-2) and TRBJ2-1; a possible D gene is TRBD1 (6 bases). CDR1 is LGHDT and CDR2 is YNNKEL in the germline V gene (reference sequence). V lost 4 bases and J 6 bases, leaving 22 bases between the germline ends. The length of the CDR3 is 17 residues. CDR3 in amino acids: CASSLYTGQTGGNEQFF. The DNA of the CDR3 is TGTGCCAGCAGCCTATACACGGGACAAACGGGTGGCAATGAGCAGTTCTTC.

The chain employs TRBV29-1 and TRBJ1-2; the match to TRBD1 covers 8 bases. The CDR3 totals 14 residues. J lost 8 bases, V lost 0 bases, and 8 bases had no gene match. CDR1 and CDR2 from the germline V gene are SQVTM and ANQGSEA. The CDR3 region has the DNA TGCAGCGTTGAAGAGGAGACAGGGGAGGGCGGCTACACCTTC. Amino acid sequence: CSVEEETGEGGYTF.

This sequence joins TRBV19 and TRBJ2-3, with 7 positions matching TRBD2. Germline V CDR1 and CDR2: LNHDA, SQIVND (reference sequence). The trim removed 7 bases at V and 2 bases at J, leaving 12 bases unmatched. The CDR3 has 16 residues. CDR3 loop: CASIPARAGYTDTQYF. As DNA, the CDR3 is TGTGCCAGTATCCCAGCCAGAGCGGGGTACACAGATACGCAGTATTTT.